The clone carrying this TCR beta chain has a count of ten or more. What it binds is unknown. The CDR3 loop spans 16 amino acids. Germline V gene data show CDR1 as SGHRS and CDR2 as YFSETQ. The V end was cut by 0 bases, the J end by 0 bases, with 7 bases between. Amplified regions were TCR beta CDR3 sequences from RNA transcripts. Researchers ran a first-round RT-PCR on the TCR CDR3 using the HTBI primer set. MiXCR was run by TCRdb on the multiplex PCR reads, yielding one entry per CDR3 protein. The sample consists of hundreds of thousands of distinct CDR3 sequences, 14% of them appearing once. The sample comes from a study of T cells in Graves' hyperthyroidism and ophthalmopathy. Study results and limitations: Most thyroid-expanded clonotypes above 0.001 were also found in blood.

Sequencing input: blood. The origin of this receptor is a woman aged 18 to 35 with Graves' hyperthyroidism. The rearrangement uses TRBV5-1 and TRBJ2-6; D gene uncertain. The CDR3 loop reads CASSLGVFSGANVLTF. The CDR3 bases are TGCGCCAGCAGCTTGGGCGTATTCTCTGGGGCCAACGTCCTGACTTTC.